This TCR beta chain is from a study of blood T cell repertoires in COVID-19. The V end was cut by 4 bases, the J end by 9 bases, with 9 bases between. The germline V gene has CDR1 KGHDR and CDR2 SFDVKD. The CDR3 totals 12 residues. Here immunoSEQ multiplex PCR was the method, and the copy in TCRdb shows in-frame clones only, minus some. Of around 140,000 clones listed, around 84% are singletons. V gene TRBV24-1 combines with J gene TRBJ2-1; perhaps TRBD2 as D (5 bases). The TCR originated in a man aged 40-50 years with acute COVID-19. Sequencing used PBMCs or T cells enriched from blood (not recorded which). In nucleotides, the CDR3 is TGTGCCACCAGTGACCGGGGAACTGAGCAGTTCTTC. Its translation is CATSDRGTEQFF.